This paragraph reports one T cell receptor (beta chain). Which antigen it targets is not known. No per-base quality is available; no much larger clone lies one base away. Participants in the prospective study were aged about 18 to 95 years, lived in 20 to 25 United States geographic areas, and enrolled through a virtual design. To assign participants to cohorts, the prospective study relied on clinical history that participants themselves reported in a screening survey and a study questionnaire. Exposed participants were defined as having been in contact with someone with a PCR-confirmed or clinician-diagnosed COVID-19 case within 2 weeks of study entry. In the prospective study, whole blood, serum and a nasopharyngeal or oropharyngeal swab were collected from each participant by mobile phlebotomists. Participants in the prospective study had the option to provide additional blood draws and questionnaires over an approximately two-month period. Before DNA extraction, blood samples from the prospective study were shipped at room temperature or frozen.

CDR1 SGHTA and CDR2 FQGNSA were looked up in the germline V gene. The cysteine opens and the phenylalanine closes a CDR3 of 16 amino acids. Only the CDR3 part of the read is kept: 48 bases, read in frame from the first base. V loses 1 base of germline sequence and J loses 2 bases, and the interval between the two ends is 12 bases. This entry comes from a study of blood T cell repertoires in COVID-19 (dated by TCRdb to about 2020). Turning to the overall study: Samples from collaborators originated in the United States, Italy and Spain and spanned both the acute and convalescent phases of COVID-19. The prospective study material was composed of cDNA or gDNA derived from T cells, B-cell-depleted T cells, or PBMCs. Subjects who had been exposed to COVID-19, were actively infected with it, or had recovered from it provided the deeply sampled blood TCRbeta repertoires that made up the dataset. The repertoires were released in a freely available public database meant as a resource for research on the immune response to SARS-CoV-2. The samples were drawn from two sources: the first 160 participants of the ongoing ImmuneRACE study, and some 1,300 subjects contributed by 6 global collaborators. Nearly every sample came with metadata listing a de-identified subject ID, COVID-19 status, age in years and sex. Where available, HLA class I and class II types were taken from metadata supplied by the sample provider and were not determined by assay-based typing.

The research as a whole found: The amount of clinical and demographic metadata varied by source and participant and was provided uncurated.

TCRbeta CDR3 regions were amplified from genomic DNA using the immunoSEQ Assay, a bias-controlled multiplex PCR. Per the source publication's procedure: Within the assay, amplification of reference gene primers was used to estimate how many nucleated cells each sample contained. To quantify the absolute abundance of each unique TCRbeta CDR3 rearrangement, sequence reads were collapsed and filtered. Productive Simpson clonality was computed per sample as the square root of Simpson's diversity index over productive rearrangements. TCRdb stores this immuneACCESS table with in-frame sequences only. Part of the clones is absent; in the studies checked, under half of the shortfall reflects unresolved V genes, and no reason is known for the rest. V and J calls and clone size follow that table, whereas D and trimming were derived from the DNA. The sample table lists a few hundred thousand clones, approximately 91% of them with a count of one. Roughly 1.4% of the sample goes to the ten largest clones.

In this chain, TRBV7-2 is recombined with TRBJ2-1; possibly the D gene is TRBD2, per 5 matching bases. The sequence was obtained from a young woman who had been exposed to COVID-19. The sample was PBMCs or T cells enriched from blood (not recorded which). The CDR3 protein sequence reads: CASSLESSLTYNEQFF. At the DNA level, the sequence is TGTGCCAGCAGCTTAGAATCTAGCCTAACCTACAATGAGCAGTTCTTC.